Shown below are 10 T cell receptor beta chains from a single sample sequenced in a study of control samples from healthy donors and cancer patients. TCRdb keeps only in-frame clones here, not all; method: immunoSEQ multiplex PCR. Of more than 140,000 clones in the sample, about 90% were seen once. Sequencing was performed on blood. The receptors here all came from a man in his late teens or twenties in good health.

The V gene is TRBV18, the J gene TRBJ2-3; either TRBD1 or TRBD2 may fit D (5 bases each). Germline loops: CDR1 KGHSH, CDR2 LQKENI. V gave up 2 bases and J gave up 4 bases, with 19 bases separating them. The CDR3 has 17 amino acids. The CDR3 DNA reads as TGTGCCAGCTCACCATGGTCCCGAGGGGCAGGCGCAGATACGCAGTATTTT. It codes for CASSPWSRGAGADTQYF.

In its sample, this clone was seen once. The chain recombines TRBV6-5 with TRBJ2-3, with 8 bases fitting TRBD2. This CDR3 is built from 16 residues. V lost 0 bases and J lost 3; bases outside the gene matches: 5. CDR1 MNHEY and CDR2 SVGAGI come from the germline V gene. CDR3 bases: TGTGCCAGCAGTTACTCGCCGGGACTAGTGACAGATACGCAGTATTTT. This sequence encodes CASSYSPGLVTDTQYF.

The chain uses TRBV4-1 and TRBJ1-4; D not certain. Germline-derived CDR1 and CDR2 are MGHRA and YSYEKL. V was shortened by 4 bases and J by 6 bases, with 12 bases between the two germline ends. The CDR3 consists of 14 residues. This chain's CDR3 is CASSRHGVDEKLFF. Written as DNA, the CDR3 is TGCGCCAGCAGCCGCCATGGGGTCGATGAAAAACTGTTTTTT.

This clone has just a few counts. The identical CDR3 is also encoded by other nucleotide sequences in the sample. CDR3 in DNA: TGTGCCAGCAGCGTAGGTGCGGGGGTCTACGAGCAGTACTTC. This gives the protein CASSVGAGVYEQYF. The rearrangement uses TRBV9 and TRBJ2-7, with 7 bases lining up with TRBD2. This CDR3 contains 14 residues. The V gene's germline CDR1 is SGDLS and CDR2 YYNGEE. The V and J ends lost 0 bases and 3 bases, in that order; junction bases with no gene match: 3.

The rearrangement uses TRBV5-1 and TRBJ1-1; 12 nucleotides align to TRBD1. J gave up 9 bases and V 4 bases, and 7 bases lay outside the gene matches. The V gene's germline CDR1 is SGHRS and CDR2 YFSETQ. There are 14 residues in the CDR3. The CDR3 loop is CASSTGQGAEKAFF. DNA for the CDR3: TGCGCCAGCAGCACGGGACAGGGGGCTGAAAAAGCTTTCTTT.

This sequence joins TRBV15 and TRBJ1-3; D gene ambiguous. The CDR3 contains 15 residues. The germline V and J ends were trimmed by 8 bases and 4 bases, with 18 bases remaining between them. In germline, CDR1 is LNHNV, CDR2 YYDKDF (reference sequence). The CDR3 sequence: CATSRTALQGNTIYF. CDR3 sequence (DNA): TGTGCCACCTCTAGGACCGCGTTACAGGGAAACACCATATATTTT.

This clone appeared a single time. The gene calls are TRBV4-1 and TRBJ1-2, with D possibly being TRBD1 (5 bases). V was clipped by 5 bases and J by 8 bases, with 21 bases between them. The CDR3 has 15 amino acids. The germline gives CDR1 MGHRA, CDR2 YSYEKL. The CDR3 DNA follows: TGCGCCAGCAGCTCCACCGGGGGGTCTCTAAAGGGCTACACCTTC. Its translation is CASSSTGGSLKGYTF.

This sequence joins TRBV4-1 and TRBJ1-5; TRBD1 aligns across 10 bases. Per germline, CDR1 MGHRA and CDR2 YSYEKL. This CDR3 spans 16 amino acids. Trimming at V came to 1 base and at J to 4 bases, leaving 4 bases not matched to a gene. CDR3 loop: CASSQGPGQGNQPQHF. The CDR3, as DNA: TGCGCCAGCAGCCAAGGGCCGGGACAGGGGAATCAGCCCCAGCATTTT.

The chain couples TRBV18 to TRBJ1-1, with D possibly TRBD1 on 6 matching bases. V gave up 4 bases and J gave up 6 bases, with 15 bases separating them. The CDR3 covers 14 residues. The germline V gene encodes CDR1 KGHSH and CDR2 LQKENI. This chain's CDR3 is CASSLGGGLAEAFF. CDR3 nucleotides: TGTGCCAGCTCACTAGGGGGGGGGCTCGCTGAAGCTTTCTTT. Supplemented by reference TRBV18 and TRBJ1-1, the full variable domain reads NAGVMQNPRHLVRRRGQEARLRCSPMKGHSHVYWYRQLPEEGLKFMVYLQKENIIDESGMPKERFSAEFPKEGPSILRIQQVVRGDSAAYFCASSLGGGLAEAFFGQGTRLTVV.

V usage is TRBV13 and J usage is TRBJ2-2, with 8 positions matching TRBD1. CDR1 and CDR2 from the germline V gene are PRHDT and FYEKMQ (reference sequence). J was trimmed by 6 bases and V by 3 bases; bases with no gene match: 6. This CDR3 has 15 amino acids. In DNA, the CDR3 is TGTGCCAGCAGCTTCCGGGACAGGTTTGCCGGGGAGCTGTTTTTT. Protein: CASSFRDRFAGELFF.